This is a list of T cell receptor beta chains from one sample in a study of T-cell memory formation after mild COVID-19. TCRdb recomputed calls from the 5' RACE reads with MiXCR, one row per CDR3 protein. The table shows under 300,000 distinct CDR3 sequences, with roughly 9.4% occurring only once. Material for sequencing was PBMCs or a T cell subset sorted from them (not recorded which). These TCRs come from a young man who had mild COVID-19 (a few samples of this study predate the infection). Cell type and time point are not known. The CDR3 runs from the conserved cysteine through the conserved F or W. D genes are given only for firm matches. Clone size appears in some rows only: once, few, many, or a class for an expanded clone.

clone_size d_call cdr3_length j_call v_call cdr3_nt cdr3_aa
. . 13 TRBJ2-1 TRBV11-2 TGTGCCAGCAAACCCTTTAGGTACAATGAGCAGTTCTTC CASKPFRYNEQFF
few TRBD1 13 TRBJ1-2 TRBV7-9 TGTGCCAGCAGCTTTGGACAGGGCCATGGCTACACCTTC CASSFGQGHGYTF
few . 19 TRBJ2-5 TRBV20-1 TGCAGTGCTAGAAATGACAGGGTGGGGACGGGGGGACCTGAAGAGACCCAGTACTTC CSARNDRVGTGGPEETQYF
. . 13 TRBJ1-1 TRBV7-9 TGTGCCAGCAGCTTAGGATCGACGTGGTTCGCTTTCTTT CASSLGSTWFAFF
many . 12 TRBJ2-7 TRBV7-9 TGTGCCAGCACCCTCGGGGAAGGACACGTGTACTTC CASTLGEGHVYF
. . 15 TRBJ2-2 TRBV3-1 TGTGCCAGCAGCCAAGAAGGGGCTCCCGCCGGGGAGCTGTTTTTT CASSQEGAPAGELFF
few TRBD1 15 TRBJ2-7 TRBV5-5 TGTGCCAGCAGCTATCTACCTGGACAGGCCTACGAGCAGTACTTC CASSYLPGQAYEQYF
. TRBD1 15 TRBJ2-4 TRBV4-3 TGCGCCAGCAGCCACCTCCGGGACAGGGAGAACATTCAGTACTTC CASSHLRDRENIQYF
few . 13 TRBJ1-6 TRBV7-2 TGTGCCAGCAGCTTAGCGTTCCCCCCGGCCCTCCACTTT CASSLAFPPALHF
many . 13 TRBJ1-2 TRBV15 TGTGCCACCAGCAGTAGGGGGGCGCAGGGCTACACCTTC CATSSRGAQGYTF
many . 13 TRBJ2-1 TRBV29-1 TGCAGCGTTGAAGCAGACTTAGCATATGAGCAGTTCTTC CSVEADLAYEQFF
. TRBD2 16 TRBJ2-2 TRBV12-3/TRBV12-4 TGTGCCAGCAGTTTTGGGGCTAGCGGCAACACCGGGGAGCTGTTTTTT CASSFGASGNTGELFF
few . 15 TRBJ2-1 TRBV20-1 TGCAGTGCCAGAACCGGACTGCTCGGGACTAATGAGCAGTTCTTC CSARTGLLGTNEQFF
. . 15 TRBJ2-1 TRBV18 TGTGCCAGCTCACCAGACAGAGGATCGGCCAATGAGCAGTTCTTC CASSPDRGSANEQFF
few . 9 TRBJ1-6 TRBV2 TGTGCCAGGGGGTCACCCCTCCACTTT CARGSPLHF
few . 13 TRBJ2-3 TRBV10-3 TGTGCCATCACCGAGGGGGGCACAGATACGCAGTATTTT CAITEGGTDTQYF
. . 14 TRBJ1-1 TRBV29-1 TGCAGCGTTGGACGGACAGCATTTAACACTGAAGCTTTCTTT CSVGRTAFNTEAFF
many TRBD1 15 TRBJ1-1 TRBV5-1 TGCGCCAGCAGCCCGGGACAGGGAGGAGGCACTGAAGCTTTCTTT CASSPGQGGGTEAFF
few . 15 TRBJ1-1 TRBV5-6 TGTGCCAGCACTCCCTCCCCGGGTAGGAACACTGAAGCTTTCTTT CASTPSPGRNTEAFF
few . 13 TRBJ1-4 TRBV7-9 TGTGCCAGCAGCTTCTTCCTTAATGAAAAACTGTTTTTT CASSFFLNEKLFF
. . 12 TRBJ2-2 TRBV25-1 TGTGCCAGCAGTGATCAGGCCGGGGAGCTGTTTTTT CASSDQAGELFF
few . 10 TRBJ2-3 TRBV20-1 TGCAGTACTGAAGCCCCTACGCAGTATTTT CSTEAPTQYF
. . 16 TRBJ1-5 TRBV5-6 TGTGCCAGCAGCTTGGGACCCAGGCCGACTAATCAGCCCCAGCATTTT CASSLGPRPTNQPQHF
few . 13 TRBJ2-1 TRBV20-1 TGCAGTGCATCGGGACACTCCTACAATGAGCAGTTCTTC CSASGHSYNEQFF
few . 18 TRBJ2-3 TRBV11-2 TGTGCCAGCAGCCTTTACCGACGCAGGGGCCCGGGTACAGATACGCAGTATTTT CASSLYRRRGPGTDTQYF
many TRBD2 15 TRBJ2-3 TRBV6-5 TGTGCCAGCAGCCTACTAGCGGGGGCTACAGATACGCAGTATTTT CASSLLAGATDTQYF
many . 16 TRBJ2-1 TRBV7-6 TGTGCCAGCAGCTTAGCTAGCGGAGAACGCTTCAATGAGCAGTTCTTC CASSLASGERFNEQFF
. TRBD1 15 TRBJ1-5 TRBV6-5 TGTGCCAGCAGCCGCGGGACAGGGGCCACTCAGCCCCAGCATTTT CASSRGTGATQPQHF
few . 16 TRBJ1-5 TRBV7-8 TGTGCCAGCAGCTTAGCGCTGGGGGGGGGAGTTCAGCCCCAGCATTTT CASSLALGGGVQPQHF
many TRBD1 14 TRBJ1-1 TRBV7-3 TGTGCCAGCAGCTTAGGACAGGAGAACACTGAAGCTTTCTTT CASSLGQENTEAFF
. . 17 TRBJ1-5 TRBV5-6 TGTGCCAGCACCACTCGGGCAGCAATTTATAGCAATCAGCCCCAGCATTTT CASTTRAAIYSNQPQHF
. . 16 TRBJ1-2 TRBV5-1 TGCGCCAGCAGCTTGGTGTCGGATAATCAGGGCTATGGCTACACCTTC CASSLVSDNQGYGYTF
. . 15 TRBJ2-3 TRBV7-6 TGTGCCAGCAGCTCCTCCGGGGGTATTATAGATACGCAGTATTTT CASSSSGGIIDTQYF
many TRBD2 13 TRBJ2-3 TRBV6-2/TRBV6-3 TGTGCCAGCGGGACTAGCGGGGGAGATACGCAGTATTTT CASGTSGGDTQYF
. . 13 TRBJ1-6 TRBV7-9 TGTGCCAGCGGGACACAGGGTGCTTCACCCCTCCACTTT CASGTQGASPLHF
many . 14 TRBJ1-1 TRBV6-5 TGTGCCAGCAGTACCCGCCGGGGGGTCACTGAAGCTTTCTTT CASSTRRGVTEAFF
many . 12 TRBJ2-1 TRBV7-6 TGTGCCAGCAGCTTAGTTCTACAGGCGAAGTTCTTC CASSLVLQAKFF
few TRBD1 13 TRBJ1-6 TRBV5-1 TGCGCCAGCACCCGGGACAGCAATTCACCCCTCCACTTT CASTRDSNSPLHF
. . 14 TRBJ1-3 TRBV6-6 TGTGCCAGCAGTCCGGACTACTCTGGAAACACCATATATTTT CASSPDYSGNTIYF
many . 9 TRBJ2-2 TRBV6-4 TGTGCCAGCACCGGGGAGCTGTTTTTT CASTGELFF
. . 15 TRBJ2-1 TRBV10-3 TGTGCCATCAGTGACGGAGGGGAGTCCTACAATGAGCAGTTCTTC CAISDGGESYNEQFF
many TRBD1 15 TRBJ1-5 TRBV5-1 TGCGCCAGCAGCTTTTCAGGGACAGGCAATCAGCCCCAGCATTTT CASSFSGTGNQPQHF
many TRBD2 14 TRBJ2-5 TRBV9 TGTGCCAGCAGCGTGGCGGGGGGCTATGAGACCCAGTACTTC CASSVAGGYETQYF
many . 14 TRBJ2-5 TRBV7-3 TGTGCCAGCAGCCCTACAGGATTACAAGAGACCCAGTACTTC CASSPTGLQETQYF
few TRBD2 14 TRBJ2-3 TRBV4-2 TGTGCCAGCAGCCAAGATCGGGGGGGTGATACGCAGTATTTT CASSQDRGGDTQYF
. . 14 TRBJ2-1 TRBV28 TGTGCCAGCAGTAACTATGGGGGATACAATGAGCAGTTCTTC CASSNYGGYNEQFF